This TCR beta chain was profiled in a study of technical replicates of blood from a handful of donors (dated by TCRdb to about 2017). Notes on this clone: Its binding antigen is unknown. No base quality values were provided; no much bigger clone lies one nucleotide off.

The method behind the library was the immunoSEQ multiplex PCR assay. TCRdb re-hosts the immuneACCESS table, in-frame sequences only. Its copies lack some clones; in the studies checked, an unresolved V gene accounts for under half of them, and the cause for the rest is not known. This sample gives tens of thousands of clones in total; 80% to 90% of them show up just once. The ten largest make up less than 5.5% of the sample. The germline V gene encodes CDR1 MNHNS and CDR2 SASEGT. Compared with germline, V lacks 3 bases and J lacks 4 bases; bases without a gene match: 5. The CDR3, cysteine through phenylalanine, is 15 amino acids long. Only the CDR3 DNA stays, 45 bases, in frame from base 1.

This receptor was identified in a human donor in good health. Some clones in this sample may be carry-over from other donors' samples. Rearrangement joined TRBV6-1 to TRBJ2-1, with 8 junctional bases fitting TRBD2. Sequencing input: PBMCs. DNA sequence: TGTGCCAGCAGTGATGCAGCGGGGGCGTACAATGAGCAGTTCTTC. Its coded protein is CASSDAAGAYNEQFF.